This T cell receptor (beta chain) was observed in a study of CD8 T cells in Susac syndrome. Study in general: Active disease was present in five or six of the sequenced Susac syndrome patients, whereas fewer than ten of them were in remission.

V was shortened by 4 bases and J by 1 base, with 11 bases between the two germline ends. This CDR3 has 13 residues. Germline V gene data show CDR1 as SQVTM and CDR2 as ANQGSEA. Random hexamers were used to reverse transcribe an amount of roughly 0.45 to 1 ug RNA. An immunoSEQ multiplex PCR amplified TCR beta CDR3 over 54 Vbeta and 13 Jbeta. One entry per CDR3 protein, called by TCRdb with MiXCR from the immunoSEQ multiplex PCR reads. The sample lists roughly 200,000 distinct CDR3 sequences, around 94% seen once, with more than 0.08% in the top ten. The authors sequenced TCR beta from blood CD8+ and CD4+ T cells.

Sequencing input: CD4+ T cells from PBMCs. This clonotype was sampled from a human donor with Susac syndrome. The rearrangement links TRBV29-1 to TRBJ2-7; D is unclear. The CDR3 DNA sequence: TGCAGCGTTGCCCGGACGGATTCCTACGAGCAGTACTTC. It is translated as CSVARTDSYEQYF.